This T cell receptor beta chain derives from a study of chemoradiotherapy in HPV16-positive cancers. Method: immunoSEQ multiplex PCR; TCRdb's copy keeps in-frame clones and lacks some. The sample includes approximately 52,000 clones, about 92% seen only once; the top ten take roughly 3.5%. The CDR3 sequence is 15 residues long. Germline-derived CDR1 and CDR2 are SGHRS and YFSETQ. V was trimmed by 0 bases and J by 0 bases, leaving 7 bases between them. The sample consisted of blood, taken from a patient who underwent chemoradiotherapy. This clonotype originated in a human donor with HPV-associated anogenital cancer. The chain uses TRBV5-1 and TRBJ2-1; no firm D call. CDR3 bases: TGCGCCAGCAGCTTGGACGGTAGCTCCTACAATGAGCAGTTCTTC. It yields the protein CASSLDGSSYNEQFF.